Below are 9 T cell receptor beta chains sequenced from a single sample in a study of chemoradiotherapy in HPV16-positive cancers. Measured with immunoSEQ multiplex PCR; TCRdb has only the in-frame clones, and not every one. The sample shows around 40,000 clones, 65% to 80% of them seen only once. This specimen was blood, taken from a patient who underwent chemoradiotherapy. The receptors stem from a human donor with HPV-associated anogenital cancer.

The rearrangement uses TRBV18 and TRBJ1-2; a weak D match, TRBD1 (5 bases). Germline values: CDR1 KGHSH, CDR2 LQKENI. The length of the CDR3 is 15 residues. V was cut by 2 bases and J by 5 bases, with 15 bases left in between. The DNA for the CDR3 is TGTGCCAGCTCACCAGGTAGCGGGACGAAATATGGCTACACCTTC. Translated, it gives CASSPGSGTKYGYTF. Looking up the rest from reference TRBV18 and TRBJ1-2 gives the full variable domain: NAGVMQNPRHLVRRRGQEARLRCSPMKGHSHVYWYRQLPEEGLKFMVYLQKENIIDESGMPKERFSAEFPKEGPSILRIQQVVRGDSAAYFCASSPGSGTKYGYTFGSGTRLTVV.

The chain uses TRBV6-6 and TRBJ1-6, with a possible D match to TRBD1 (5 bases). V was shortened by 2 bases and J by 5 bases, with 10 bases between the two germline ends. The length of the CDR3 is 15 residues. CDR1 and CDR2 (germline): MNHNY, SVGAGI (reference sequence). For the CDR3, the DNA is TGTGCCAGCAGTTACGGAAGGGGTGATAATTCACCCCTCCACTTT. It specifies CASSYGRGDNSPLHF.

By share, this clone ranks as medium-sized. V gene TRBV5-1 combines with J gene TRBJ2-1; 11 nucleotides align to TRBD2. In germline, CDR1 is SGHRS, CDR2 YFSETQ. Trimming removed 4 bases from V and 3 bases from J; junction bases left unmatched: 3. The CDR3 has 15 amino acids. The chain's CDR3 is CASSPSGGHYNEQFF. CDR3 coding DNA: TGCGCCAGCAGCCCTAGCGGGGGGCACTACAATGAGCAGTTCTTC.

This clone appeared a single time. The chain employs TRBV2 and TRBJ2-1; TRBD2 matches 7 bases. CDR1 is SNHLY and CDR2 is FYNNEI in the germline V gene. After removal of 5 bases from V and 9 bases from J, the junction contained 7 bases not matched to a gene. The CDR3 has 13 amino acids. The DNA of the CDR3 is TGTGCCAGCAGTCGGGAGGTTCAAAGTGAGCAGTTCTTC. It encodes CASSREVQSEQFF.

The chain recombines TRBV14 with TRBJ2-7, with D uncertain. Germline V gene data show CDR1 as SGHDN and CDR2 as FVKESK. The CDR3 spans 11 residues. Trimming removed 8 bases at V and 3 bases at J, with 8 bases between. This CDR3 reads CASGPYYEQYF. For the CDR3, the DNA is TGTGCCAGCGGACCCTACTACGAGCAGTACTTC. The entire variable domain, with the rest obtained from reference TRBV14 and TRBJ2-7, is as follows: EAGVTQFPSHSVIEKGQTVTLRCDPISGHDNLYWYRRVMGKEIKFLLHFVKESKQDESGMPNNRFLAERTGGTYSTLKVQPAELEDSGVYFCASGPYYEQYFGPGTRLTVT.

The V gene is TRBV5-1, the J gene TRBJ1-5; D ambiguous. CDR3 length: 17 residues. V shed 0 bases and J shed 2 bases, with 15 bases lying between them. Germline V lookup: CDR1 SGHRS, CDR2 YFSETQ. This chain's CDR3 is CASSLVGRWQGNQPQHF. The CDR3 DNA reads TGCGCCAGCAGCTTGGTCGGGCGTTGGCAGGGCAATCAGCCCCAGCATTTT.

The rearrangement links TRBV9 to TRBJ1-1; D not certain. The CDR3 sequence is 14 residues long. Looked up from germline, CDR1 is SGDLS and CDR2 is YYNGEE. Between the trimmed V and J ends, which lost 0 bases and 4 bases, there was a span of 10 bases. The chain's CDR3 is CASSVEGRSTEAFF. In nucleotides, the CDR3 is TGTGCCAGCAGCGTAGAGGGAAGGAGCACTGAAGCTTTCTTT.

This chain joins TRBV25-1 and TRBJ1-5; 10 positions match TRBD1. Unmatched junction bases numbered 8, after V lost 7 bases and J lost 8 bases. CDR3 size: 14 residues. The germline V gene has CDR1 MGHDK and CDR2 SYGVNS. The CDR3 bases are TGTGCCAGCACGGACAGGGGGGTCTTGGAGCCCCAGCATTTT. It codes for CASTDRGVLEPQHF.

The J gene is TRBJ2-2, the V gene TRBV6-5, with a weak D call TRBD2 (5 bases). The CDR3 is made up of 15 amino acids. CDR1 is MNHEY and CDR2 is SVGAGI in the germline V gene. Trimming pared 0 bases from V and 8 bases from J, leaving 13 bases between. The chain's CDR3 is CASSYSDSLFGELFF. CDR3 sequence (DNA): TGTGCCAGCAGTTACTCGGACTCACTCTTTGGGGAGCTGTTTTTT.